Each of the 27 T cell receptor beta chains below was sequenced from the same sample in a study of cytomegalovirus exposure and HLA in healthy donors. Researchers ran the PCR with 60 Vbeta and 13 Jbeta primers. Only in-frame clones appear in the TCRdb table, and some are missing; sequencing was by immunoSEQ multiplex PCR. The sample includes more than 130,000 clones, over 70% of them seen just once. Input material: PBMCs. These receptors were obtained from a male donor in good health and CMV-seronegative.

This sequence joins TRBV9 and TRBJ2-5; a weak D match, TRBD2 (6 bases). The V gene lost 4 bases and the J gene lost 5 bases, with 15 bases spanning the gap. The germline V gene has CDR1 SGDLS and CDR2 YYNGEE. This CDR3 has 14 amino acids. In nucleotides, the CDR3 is TGTGCCAGCAGCCCCTGGGGTGCGGGGGAGACCCAGTACTTC. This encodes CASSPWGAGETQYF.

The DNA of the CDR3 is TGTGCCAGCAGCGTAGGCGATGTTTACGAGCAGTACTTC. Protein: CASSVGDVYEQYF. This chain uses TRBV9 with TRBJ2-7; D remains unclear. This CDR3 is built from 13 residues. The V gene's germline CDR1 is SGDLS and CDR2 YYNGEE. The germline V and J ends were trimmed by 0 bases and 4 bases, with 8 bases remaining between them.

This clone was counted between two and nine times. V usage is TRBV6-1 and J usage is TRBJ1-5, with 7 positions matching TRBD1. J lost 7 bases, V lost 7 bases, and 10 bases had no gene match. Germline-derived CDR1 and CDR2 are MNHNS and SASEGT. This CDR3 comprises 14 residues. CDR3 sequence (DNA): TGTGCCAGCATTCACAGGGGAGTCGGGCAGCCCCAGCATTTT. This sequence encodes CASIHRGVGQPQHF.

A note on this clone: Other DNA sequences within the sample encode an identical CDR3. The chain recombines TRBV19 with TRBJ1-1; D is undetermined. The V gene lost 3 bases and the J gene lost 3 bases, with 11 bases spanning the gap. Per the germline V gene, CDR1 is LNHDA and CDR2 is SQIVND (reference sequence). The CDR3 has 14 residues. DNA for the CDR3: TGTGCCAGTAGTATCGGTGCGGGGTACACTGAAGCTTTCTTT. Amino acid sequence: CASSIGAGYTEAFF.

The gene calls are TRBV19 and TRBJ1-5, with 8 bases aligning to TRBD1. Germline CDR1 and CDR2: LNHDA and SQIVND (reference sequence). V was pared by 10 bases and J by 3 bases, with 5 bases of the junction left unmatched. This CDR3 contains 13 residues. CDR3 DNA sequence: TGTGCCACCAGGACAGGGATCAATCAGCCCCAGCATTTT. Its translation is CATRTGINQPQHF.

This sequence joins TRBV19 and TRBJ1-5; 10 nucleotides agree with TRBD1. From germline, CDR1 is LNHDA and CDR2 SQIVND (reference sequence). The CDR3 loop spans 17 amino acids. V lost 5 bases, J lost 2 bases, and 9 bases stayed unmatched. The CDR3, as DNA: TGTGCCAGTAGTCCTGGGACAGGGGCTGTCGGCAATCAGCCCCAGCATTTT. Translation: CASSPGTGAVGNQPQHF.

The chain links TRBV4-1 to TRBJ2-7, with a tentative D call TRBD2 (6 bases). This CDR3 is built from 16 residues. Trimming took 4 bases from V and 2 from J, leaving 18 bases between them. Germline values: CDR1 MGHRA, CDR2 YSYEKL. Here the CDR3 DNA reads TGCGCCAGCAGCCCCGCGGGGCGGGCGAACACCTACGAGCAGTACTTC. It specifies CASSPAGRANTYEQYF.

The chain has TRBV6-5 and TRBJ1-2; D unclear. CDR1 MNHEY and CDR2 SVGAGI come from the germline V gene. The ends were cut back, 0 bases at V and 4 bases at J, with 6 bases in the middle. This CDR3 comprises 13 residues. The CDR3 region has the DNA TGTGCCAGCAGTTACTCCACGGTCTATGGCTACACCTTC. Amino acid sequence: CASSYSTVYGYTF.

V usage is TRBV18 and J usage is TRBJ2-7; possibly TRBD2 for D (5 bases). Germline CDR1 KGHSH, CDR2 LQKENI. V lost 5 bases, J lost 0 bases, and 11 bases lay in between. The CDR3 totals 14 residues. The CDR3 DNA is TGTGCCAGCTCAACAACACTAGGCTCCTACGAGCAGTACTTC. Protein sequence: CASSTTLGSYEQYF.

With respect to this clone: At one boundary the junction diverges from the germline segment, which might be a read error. The CDR3 DNA follows: TGTGCCAGTAACTTCGAGGGCAGGAACTCTGAAGCTTTCTTT. Its protein product is CASNFEGRNSEAFF. This chain connects TRBV19 to TRBJ1-1; D gene uncertain. Germline values: CDR1 LNHDA, CDR2 SQIVND (reference sequence). CDR3 size: 14 residues.

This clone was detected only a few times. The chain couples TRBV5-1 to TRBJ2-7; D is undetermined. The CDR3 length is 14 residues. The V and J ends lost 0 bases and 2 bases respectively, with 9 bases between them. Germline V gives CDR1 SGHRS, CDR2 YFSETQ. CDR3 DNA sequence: TGCGCCAGCAGCTTGGATCTCAGAACCTACGAGCAGTACTTC. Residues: CASSLDLRTYEQYF.

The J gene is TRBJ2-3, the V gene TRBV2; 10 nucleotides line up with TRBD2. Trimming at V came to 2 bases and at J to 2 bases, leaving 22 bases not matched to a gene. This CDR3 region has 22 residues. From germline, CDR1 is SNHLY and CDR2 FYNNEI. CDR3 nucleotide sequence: TGTGCCAGCAGTGAACCCGAATCCTCCATAGCGGGGGGCCCCTTTAACACAGATACGCAGTATTTT. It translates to CASSEPESSIAGGPFNTDTQYF.

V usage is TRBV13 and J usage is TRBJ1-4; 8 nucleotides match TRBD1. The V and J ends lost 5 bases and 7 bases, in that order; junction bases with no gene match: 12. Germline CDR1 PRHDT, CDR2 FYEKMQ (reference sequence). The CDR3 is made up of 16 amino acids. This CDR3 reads CASSARRQGKSEKLFF. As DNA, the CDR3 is TGTGCCAGCAGCGCGCGCAGACAGGGGAAGAGTGAAAAACTGTTTTTT.

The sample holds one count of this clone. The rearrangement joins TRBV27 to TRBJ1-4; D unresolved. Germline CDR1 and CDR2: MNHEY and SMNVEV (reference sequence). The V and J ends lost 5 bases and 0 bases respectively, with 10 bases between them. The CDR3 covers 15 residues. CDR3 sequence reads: CASSPFSATNEKLFF. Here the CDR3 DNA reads TGTGCCAGCAGTCCGTTCAGTGCAACTAATGAAAAACTGTTTTTT. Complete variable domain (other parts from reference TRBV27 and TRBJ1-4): EAQVTQNPRYLITVTGKKLTVTCSQNMNHEYMSWYRQDPGLGLRQIYYSMNVEVTDKGDVPEGYKVSRKEKRNFPLILESPSPNQTSLYFCASSPFSATNEKLFFGSGTQLSVL.

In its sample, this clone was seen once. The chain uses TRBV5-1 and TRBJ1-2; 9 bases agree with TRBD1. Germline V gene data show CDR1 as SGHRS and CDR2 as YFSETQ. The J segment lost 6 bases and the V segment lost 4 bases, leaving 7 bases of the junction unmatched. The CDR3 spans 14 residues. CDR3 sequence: CASSPWDRDHGYTF. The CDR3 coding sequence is TGCGCCAGCAGCCCCTGGGACAGGGATCATGGCTACACCTTC. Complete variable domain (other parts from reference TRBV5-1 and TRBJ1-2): KAGVTQTPRYLIKTRGQQVTLSCSPISGHRSVSWYQQTPGQGLQFLFEYFSETQRNKGNFPGRFSGRQFSNSRSEMNVSTLELGDSALYLCASSPWDRDHGYTFGSGTRLTVV.

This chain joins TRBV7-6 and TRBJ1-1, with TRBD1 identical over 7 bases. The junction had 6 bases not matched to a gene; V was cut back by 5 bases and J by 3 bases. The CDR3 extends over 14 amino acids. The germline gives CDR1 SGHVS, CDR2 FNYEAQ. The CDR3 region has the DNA TGTGCCAGCAGCCCGACAGGGCCCGACACTGAAGCTTTCTTT. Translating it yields CASSPTGPDTEAFF.

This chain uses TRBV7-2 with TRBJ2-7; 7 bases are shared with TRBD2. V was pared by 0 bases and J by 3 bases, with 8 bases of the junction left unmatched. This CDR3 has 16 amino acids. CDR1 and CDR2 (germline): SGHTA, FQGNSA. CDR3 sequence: CASSLAGGEIGYEQYF. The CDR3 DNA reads TGTGCCAGCAGCTTAGCGGGGGGGGAAATCGGCTACGAGCAGTACTTC. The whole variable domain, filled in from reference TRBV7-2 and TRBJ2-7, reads GAGVSQSPSNKVTEKGKDVELRCDPISGHTALYWYRQSLGQGLEFLIYFQGNSAPDKSGLPSDRFSAERTGGSVSTLTIQRTQQEDSAVYLCASSLAGGEIGYEQYFGPGTRLTVT.

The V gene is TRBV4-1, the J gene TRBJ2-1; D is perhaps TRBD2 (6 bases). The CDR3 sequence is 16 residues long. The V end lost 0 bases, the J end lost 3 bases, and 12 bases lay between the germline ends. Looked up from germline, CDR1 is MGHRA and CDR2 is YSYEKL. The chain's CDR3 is CASSQDRRGYYNEQFF. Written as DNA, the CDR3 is TGCGCCAGCAGCCAAGATAGGAGGGGCTACTACAATGAGCAGTTCTTC.

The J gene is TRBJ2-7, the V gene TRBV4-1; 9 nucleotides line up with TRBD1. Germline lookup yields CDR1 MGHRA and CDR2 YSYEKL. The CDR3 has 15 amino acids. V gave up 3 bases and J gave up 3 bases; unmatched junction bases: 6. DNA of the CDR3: TGCGCCAGCAGCCATGAACCGGGACAGGGCTACGAGCAGTACTTC. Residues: CASSHEPGQGYEQYF.

The CDR3 sequence is CATSSPTGAGTDTQYF. The CDR3 nucleotides are TGTGCCACCAGCAGTCCGACAGGGGCCGGCACAGATACGCAGTATTTT. This rearrangement joins TRBV15 to TRBJ2-3; 8 bases are shared with TRBD1. The CDR3 runs 16 residues. J gave up 1 base and V 3 bases, and 6 bases lay outside the gene matches. Germline CDR1 and CDR2: LNHNV and YYDKDF (reference sequence). The full variable domain, its missing parts supplied by reference TRBV15 and TRBJ2-3, is DAMVIQNPRYQVTQFGKPVTLSCSQTLNHNVMYWYQQKSSQAPKLLFHYYDKDFNNEADTPDNFQSRRPNTSFCFLDIRSPGLGDTAMYLCATSSPTGAGTDTQYFGPGTRLTVL.

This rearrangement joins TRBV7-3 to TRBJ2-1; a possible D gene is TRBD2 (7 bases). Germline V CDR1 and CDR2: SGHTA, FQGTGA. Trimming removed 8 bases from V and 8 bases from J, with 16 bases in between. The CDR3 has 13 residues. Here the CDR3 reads CASAGAGPDEQFF. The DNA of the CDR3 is TGTGCCAGCGCGGGGGCCGGGCCCGATGAGCAGTTCTTC.

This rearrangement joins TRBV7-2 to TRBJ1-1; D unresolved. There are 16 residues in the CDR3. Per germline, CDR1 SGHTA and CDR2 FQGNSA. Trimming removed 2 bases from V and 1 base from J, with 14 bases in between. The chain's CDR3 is CASSLSGSMGNTEAFF. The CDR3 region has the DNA TGTGCCAGCAGCTTATCGGGGTCTATGGGGAACACTGAAGCTTTCTTT.

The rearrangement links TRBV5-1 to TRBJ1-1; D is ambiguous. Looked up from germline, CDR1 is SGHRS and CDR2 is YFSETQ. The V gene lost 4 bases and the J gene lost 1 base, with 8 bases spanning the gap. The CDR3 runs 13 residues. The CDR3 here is CASSRPENTEAFF. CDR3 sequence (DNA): TGCGCCAGCAGCCGCCCAGAGAACACTGAAGCTTTCTTT.

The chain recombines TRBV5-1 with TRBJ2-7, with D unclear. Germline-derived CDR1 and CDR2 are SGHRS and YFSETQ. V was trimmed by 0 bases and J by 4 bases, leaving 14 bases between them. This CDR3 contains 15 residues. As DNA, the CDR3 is TGCGCCAGCAGCTTGGTTTCCGGAGCCGCTTACGAGCAGTACTTC. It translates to CASSLVSGAAYEQYF.

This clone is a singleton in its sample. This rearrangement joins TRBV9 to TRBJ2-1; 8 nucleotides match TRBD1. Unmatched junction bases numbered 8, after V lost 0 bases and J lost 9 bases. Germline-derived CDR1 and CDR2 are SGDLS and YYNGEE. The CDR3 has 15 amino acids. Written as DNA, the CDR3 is TGTGCCAGCAGCGTAGTTGACAGGGGAACGGGTGAGCAGTTCTTC. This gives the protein CASSVVDRGTGEQFF.

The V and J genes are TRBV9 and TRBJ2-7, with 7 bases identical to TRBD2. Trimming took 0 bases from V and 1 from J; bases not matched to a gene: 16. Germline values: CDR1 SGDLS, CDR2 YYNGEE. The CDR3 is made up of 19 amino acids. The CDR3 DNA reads TGTGCCAGCAGCGTAGATCCCCGCCCCCTCGGCGGGGGTTCCTACGAGCAGTACTTC. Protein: CASSVDPRPLGGGSYEQYF.

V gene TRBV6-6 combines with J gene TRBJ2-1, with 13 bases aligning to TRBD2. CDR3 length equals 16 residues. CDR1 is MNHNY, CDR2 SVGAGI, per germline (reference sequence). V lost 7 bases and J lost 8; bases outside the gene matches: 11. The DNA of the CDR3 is TGTGCCAGCACCGAAACACTAGCGGGAGGGCCCGATGAGCAGTTCTTC. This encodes CASTETLAGGPDEQFF.